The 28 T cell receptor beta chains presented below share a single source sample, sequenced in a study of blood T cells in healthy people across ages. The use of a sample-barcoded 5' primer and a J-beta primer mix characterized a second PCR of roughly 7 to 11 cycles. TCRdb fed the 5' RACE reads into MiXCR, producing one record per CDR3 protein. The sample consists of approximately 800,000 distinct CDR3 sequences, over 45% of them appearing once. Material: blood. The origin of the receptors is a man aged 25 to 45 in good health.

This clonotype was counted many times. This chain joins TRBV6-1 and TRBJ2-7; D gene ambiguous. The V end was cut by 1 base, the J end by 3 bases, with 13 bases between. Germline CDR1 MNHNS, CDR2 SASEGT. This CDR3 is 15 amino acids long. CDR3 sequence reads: CASSEDQDRYYEQYF. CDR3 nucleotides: TGTGCCAGCAGTGAAGACCAGGACCGATACTACGAGCAGTACTTC.

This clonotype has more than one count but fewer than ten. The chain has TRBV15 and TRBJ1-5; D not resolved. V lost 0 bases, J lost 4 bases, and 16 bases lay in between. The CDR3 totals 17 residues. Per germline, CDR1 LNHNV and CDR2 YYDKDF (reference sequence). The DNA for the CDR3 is TGTGCCACCAGCAGAGATAATTACAAAGTCGGGAATCAGCCCCAGCATTTT. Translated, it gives CATSRDNYKVGNQPQHF.

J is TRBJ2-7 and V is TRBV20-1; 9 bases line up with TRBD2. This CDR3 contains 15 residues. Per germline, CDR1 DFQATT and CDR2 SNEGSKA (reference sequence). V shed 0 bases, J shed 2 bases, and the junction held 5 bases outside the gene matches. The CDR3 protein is CSARESRGGTYEQYF. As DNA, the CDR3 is TGCAGTGCTAGAGAATCGCGGGGGGGAACCTACGAGCAGTACTTC.

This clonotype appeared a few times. The CDR3 region is CASSVGGRYNEQFF. As DNA, the CDR3 is TGTGCCAGCAGCGTAGGCGGGAGGTACAATGAGCAGTTCTTC. The V and J genes are TRBV9 and TRBJ2-1; the match to TRBD2 covers 8 bases. Germline V gene lookup returns CDR1 SGDLS and CDR2 YYNGEE. Germline trimming cut 0 bases from V and 4 bases from J; bases unmatched to any gene: 0. The CDR3 spans 14 residues.

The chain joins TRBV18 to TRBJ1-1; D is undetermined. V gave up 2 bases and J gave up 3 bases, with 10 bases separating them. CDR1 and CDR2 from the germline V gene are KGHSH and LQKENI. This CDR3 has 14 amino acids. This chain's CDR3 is CASSPTGFDTEAFF. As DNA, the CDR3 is TGTGCCAGCTCACCAACCGGGTTCGACACTGAAGCTTTCTTT.

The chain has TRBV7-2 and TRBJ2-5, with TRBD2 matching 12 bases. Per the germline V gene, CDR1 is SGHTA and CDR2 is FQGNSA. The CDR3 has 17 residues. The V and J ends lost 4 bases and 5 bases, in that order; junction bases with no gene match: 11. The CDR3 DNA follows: TGTGCCAGCAGCTCGCGCCCCTTACTAGCGGGGGGCGAGACCCAGTACTTC. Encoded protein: CASSSRPLLAGGETQYF.

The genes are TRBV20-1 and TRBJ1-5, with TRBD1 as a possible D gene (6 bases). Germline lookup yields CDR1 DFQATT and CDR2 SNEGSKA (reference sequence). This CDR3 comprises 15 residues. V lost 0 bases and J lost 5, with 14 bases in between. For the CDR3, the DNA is TGCAGTGCTAGAGATACGGGGGGCTGGGATCAGCCCCAGCATTTT. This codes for CSARDTGGWDQPQHF.

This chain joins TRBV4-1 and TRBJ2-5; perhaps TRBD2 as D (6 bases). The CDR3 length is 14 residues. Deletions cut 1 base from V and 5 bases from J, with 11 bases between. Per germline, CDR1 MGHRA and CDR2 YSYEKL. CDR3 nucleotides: TGCGCCAGCAGCCAAGTTGCCGGGAGTGAGACCCAGTACTTC. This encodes CASSQVAGSETQYF.

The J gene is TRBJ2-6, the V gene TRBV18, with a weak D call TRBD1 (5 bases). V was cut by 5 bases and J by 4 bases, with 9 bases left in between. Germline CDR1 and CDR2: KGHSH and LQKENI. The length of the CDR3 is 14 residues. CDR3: CASSTAGGANVLTF. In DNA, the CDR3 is TGTGCCAGCTCAACCGCAGGGGGGGCCAACGTCCTGACTTTC. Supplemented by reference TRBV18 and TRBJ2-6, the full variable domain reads NAGVMQNPRHLVRRRGQEARLRCSPMKGHSHVYWYRQLPEEGLKFMVYLQKENIIDESGMPKERFSAEFPKEGPSILRIQQVVRGDSAAYFCASSTAGGANVLTFGAGSRLTVL.

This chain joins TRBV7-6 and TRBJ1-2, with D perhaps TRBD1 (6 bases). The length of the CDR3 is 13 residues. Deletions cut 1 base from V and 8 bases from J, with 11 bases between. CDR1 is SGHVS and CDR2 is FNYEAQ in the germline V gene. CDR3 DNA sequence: TGTGCCAGCAGCTTAGGACAGGCTGAGGGCTACACCTTC. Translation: CASSLGQAEGYTF.

Here the CDR3 reads CASSLDLAGTQYF. The CDR3 nucleotides are TGTGCCAGCAGCTTAGATCTTGCGGGTACGCAGTATTTT. The rearrangement uses TRBV7-9 and TRBJ2-3; maybe TRBD2 (5 bases). CDR1 is SEHNR, CDR2 FQNEAQ, per germline (reference sequence). V gave up 1 base and J gave up 8 bases, with 10 bases separating them. This CDR3 comprises 13 residues.

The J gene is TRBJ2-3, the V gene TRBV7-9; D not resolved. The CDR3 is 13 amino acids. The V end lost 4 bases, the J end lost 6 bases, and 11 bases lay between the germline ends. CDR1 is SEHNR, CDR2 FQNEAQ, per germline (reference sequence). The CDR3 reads CASSSLTRDTQYF. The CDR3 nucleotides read TGTGCCAGCAGCTCCCTAACACGGGATACGCAGTATTTT.

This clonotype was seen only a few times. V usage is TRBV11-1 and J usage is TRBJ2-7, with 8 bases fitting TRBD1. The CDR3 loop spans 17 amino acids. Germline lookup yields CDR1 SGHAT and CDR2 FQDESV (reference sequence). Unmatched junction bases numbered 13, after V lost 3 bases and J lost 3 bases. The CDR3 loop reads CASSFPSAGTGYYEQYF. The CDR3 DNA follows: TGTGCCAGCAGCTTTCCCTCCGCCGGGACAGGATACTACGAGCAGTACTTC.

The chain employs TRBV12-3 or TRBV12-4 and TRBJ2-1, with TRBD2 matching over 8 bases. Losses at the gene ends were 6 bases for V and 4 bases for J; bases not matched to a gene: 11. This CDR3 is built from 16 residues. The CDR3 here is CASRFGRGTHYNEQFF. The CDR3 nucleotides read TGTGCCAGCAGGTTCGGGAGGGGGACTCATTACAATGAGCAGTTCTTC.

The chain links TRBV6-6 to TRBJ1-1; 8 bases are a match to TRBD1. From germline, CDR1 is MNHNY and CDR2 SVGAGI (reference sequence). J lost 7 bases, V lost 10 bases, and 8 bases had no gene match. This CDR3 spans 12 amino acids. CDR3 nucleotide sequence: TGTGCCATCTTCGACAGGGGTCATGAAGCTTTCTTT. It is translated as CAIFDRGHEAFF.

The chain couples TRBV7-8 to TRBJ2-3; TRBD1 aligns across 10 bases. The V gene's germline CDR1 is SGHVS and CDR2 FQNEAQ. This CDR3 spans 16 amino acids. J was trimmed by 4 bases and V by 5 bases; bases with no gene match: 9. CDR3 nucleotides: TGTGCCAGCAGCACCTCTGGACAGGGGGGCGCAGATACGCAGTATTTT. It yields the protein CASSTSGQGGADTQYF.

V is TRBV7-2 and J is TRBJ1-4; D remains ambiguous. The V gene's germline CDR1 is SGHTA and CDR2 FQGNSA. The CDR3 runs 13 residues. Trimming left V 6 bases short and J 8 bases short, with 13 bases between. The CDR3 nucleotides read TGTGCCAGCAGGCCACCGGGAGGAGAAAAACTGTTTTTT. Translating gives CASRPPGGEKLFF.

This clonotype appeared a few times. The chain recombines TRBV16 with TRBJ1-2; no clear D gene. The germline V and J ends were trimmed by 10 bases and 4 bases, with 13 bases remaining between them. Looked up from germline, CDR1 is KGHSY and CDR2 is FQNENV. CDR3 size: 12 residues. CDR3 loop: CAIPFDVYGYTF. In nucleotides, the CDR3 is TGTGCCATCCCCTTCGATGTCTATGGCTACACCTTC. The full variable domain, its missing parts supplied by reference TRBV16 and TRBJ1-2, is GEEVAQTPKHLVRGEGQKAKLYCAPIKGHSYVFWYQQVLKNEFKFLISFQNENVFDETGMPKERFSAKCLPNSPCSLEIQATKLEDSAVYFCAIPFDVYGYTFGSGTRLTVV.

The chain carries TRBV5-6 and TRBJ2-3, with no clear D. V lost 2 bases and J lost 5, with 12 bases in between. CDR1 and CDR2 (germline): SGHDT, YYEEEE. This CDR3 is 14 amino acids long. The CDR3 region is CASSFPGFGDTQYF. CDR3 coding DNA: TGTGCCAGCAGCTTCCCCGGGTTTGGAGATACGCAGTATTTT.

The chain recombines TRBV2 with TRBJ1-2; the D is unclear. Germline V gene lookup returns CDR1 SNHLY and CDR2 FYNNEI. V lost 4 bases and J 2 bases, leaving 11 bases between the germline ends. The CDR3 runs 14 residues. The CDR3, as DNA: TGTGCCAGCAGTGTTCGGAGGGTCAACTATGGCTACACCTTC. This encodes CASSVRRVNYGYTF.

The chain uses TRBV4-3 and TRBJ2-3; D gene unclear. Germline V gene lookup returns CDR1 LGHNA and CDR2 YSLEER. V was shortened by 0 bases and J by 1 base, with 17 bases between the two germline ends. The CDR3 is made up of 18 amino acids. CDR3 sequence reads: CASSQEGWVAGGTDTQYF. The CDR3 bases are TGCGCCAGCAGCCAAGAGGGGTGGGTTGCTGGTGGCACAGATACGCAGTATTTT.

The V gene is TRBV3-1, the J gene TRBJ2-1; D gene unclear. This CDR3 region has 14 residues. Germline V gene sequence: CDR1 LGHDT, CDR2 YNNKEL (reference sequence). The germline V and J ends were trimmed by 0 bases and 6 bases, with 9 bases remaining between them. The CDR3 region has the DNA TGTGCCAGCAGCCAAGACGTTGTCACCAATGAGCAGTTCTTC. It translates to CASSQDVVTNEQFF.

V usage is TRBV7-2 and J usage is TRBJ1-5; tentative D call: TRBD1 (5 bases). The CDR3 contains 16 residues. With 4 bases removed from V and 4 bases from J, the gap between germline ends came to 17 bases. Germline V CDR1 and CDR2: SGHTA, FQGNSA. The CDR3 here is CASSSPERDGNQPQHF. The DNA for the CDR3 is TGTGCCAGCAGCTCCCCCGAGAGGGACGGTAATCAGCCCCAGCATTTT.

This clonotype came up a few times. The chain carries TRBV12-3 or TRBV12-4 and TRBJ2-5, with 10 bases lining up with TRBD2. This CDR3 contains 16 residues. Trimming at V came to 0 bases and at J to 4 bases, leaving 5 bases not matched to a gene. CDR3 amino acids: CASSLAQRGGRETQYF. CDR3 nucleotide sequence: TGTGCCAGCAGTTTAGCCCAGCGGGGGGGGAGAGAGACCCAGTACTTC.

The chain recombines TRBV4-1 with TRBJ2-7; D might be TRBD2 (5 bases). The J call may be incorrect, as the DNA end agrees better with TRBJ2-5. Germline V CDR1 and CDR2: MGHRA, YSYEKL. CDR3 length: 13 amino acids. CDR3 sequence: CASSQTGLATQYF. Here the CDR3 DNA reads TGCGCCAGCAGCCAAACGGGGTTGGCGACCCAGTACTTC.

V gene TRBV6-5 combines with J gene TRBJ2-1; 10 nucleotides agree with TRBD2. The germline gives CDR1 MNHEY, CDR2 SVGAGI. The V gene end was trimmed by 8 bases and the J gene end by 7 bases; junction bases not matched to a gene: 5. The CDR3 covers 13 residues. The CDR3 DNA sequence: TGTGCCAGCCGACTAGCGGGTGAAAATGAGCAGTTCTTC. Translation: CASRLAGENEQFF.

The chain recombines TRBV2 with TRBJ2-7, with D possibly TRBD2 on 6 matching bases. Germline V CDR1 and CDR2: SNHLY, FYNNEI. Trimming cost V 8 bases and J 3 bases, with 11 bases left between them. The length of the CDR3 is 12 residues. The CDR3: CASLFSGYEQYF. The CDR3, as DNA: TGTGCCAGCCTATTTAGCGGCTACGAGCAGTACTTC.

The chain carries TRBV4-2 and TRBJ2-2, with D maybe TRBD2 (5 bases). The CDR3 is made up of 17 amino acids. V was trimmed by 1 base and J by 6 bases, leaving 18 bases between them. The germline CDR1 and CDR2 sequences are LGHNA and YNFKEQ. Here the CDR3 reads CASSQGSDAGYPGELFF. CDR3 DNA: TGTGCCAGCAGCCAAGGGAGTGACGCGGGCTACCCCGGGGAGCTGTTTTTT.